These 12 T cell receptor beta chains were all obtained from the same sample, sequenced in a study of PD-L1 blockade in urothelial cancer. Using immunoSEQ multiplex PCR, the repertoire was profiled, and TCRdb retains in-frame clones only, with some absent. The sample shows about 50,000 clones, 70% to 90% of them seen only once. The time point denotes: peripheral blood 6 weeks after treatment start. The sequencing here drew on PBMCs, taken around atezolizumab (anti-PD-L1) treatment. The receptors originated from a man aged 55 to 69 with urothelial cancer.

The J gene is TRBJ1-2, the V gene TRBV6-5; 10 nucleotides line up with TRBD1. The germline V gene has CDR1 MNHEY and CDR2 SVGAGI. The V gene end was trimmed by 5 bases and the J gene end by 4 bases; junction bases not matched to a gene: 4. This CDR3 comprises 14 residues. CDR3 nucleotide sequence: TGTGCCAGCAGTCCCTGGACAGGGGGCTATGGCTACACCTTC. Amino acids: CASSPWTGGYGYTF.

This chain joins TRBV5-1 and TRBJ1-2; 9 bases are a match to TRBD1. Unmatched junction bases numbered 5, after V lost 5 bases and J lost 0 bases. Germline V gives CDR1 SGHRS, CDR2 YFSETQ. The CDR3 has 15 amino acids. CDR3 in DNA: TGCGCCAGCAGTTCGGGGACAGGGACTAACTATGGCTACACCTTC. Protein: CASSSGTGTNYGYTF.

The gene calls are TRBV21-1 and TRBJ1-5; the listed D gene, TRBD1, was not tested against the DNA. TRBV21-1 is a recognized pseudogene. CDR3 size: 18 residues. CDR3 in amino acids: CASSKGSRDRGRSQPQHF. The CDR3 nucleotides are TGTGCCAGCAGCAAAGGGTCCCGAGACAGGGGGCGAAGCCAGCCCCAGCATTTT.

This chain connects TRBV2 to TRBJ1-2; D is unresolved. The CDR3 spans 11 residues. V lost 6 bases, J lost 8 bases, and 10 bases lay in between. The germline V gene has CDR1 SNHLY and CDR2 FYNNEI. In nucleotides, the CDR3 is TGTGCCAGCAGCGAGGGTGGAGGCTACACCTTC. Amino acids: CASSEGGGYTF.

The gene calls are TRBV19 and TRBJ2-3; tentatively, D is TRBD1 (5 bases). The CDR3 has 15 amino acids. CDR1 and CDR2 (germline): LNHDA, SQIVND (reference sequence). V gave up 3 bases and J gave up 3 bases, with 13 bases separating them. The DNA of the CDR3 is TGTGCCAGTAGTATGGGGCTATCAGGGACAGATACGCAGTATTTT. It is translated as CASSMGLSGTDTQYF.

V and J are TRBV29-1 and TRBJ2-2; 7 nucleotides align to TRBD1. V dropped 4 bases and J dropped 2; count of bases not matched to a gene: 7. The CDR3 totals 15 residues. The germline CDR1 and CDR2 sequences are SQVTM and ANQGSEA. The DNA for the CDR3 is TGCAGCGTTGGGACAGGCAAGACCAACACCGGGGAGCTGTTTTTT. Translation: CSVGTGKTNTGELFF.

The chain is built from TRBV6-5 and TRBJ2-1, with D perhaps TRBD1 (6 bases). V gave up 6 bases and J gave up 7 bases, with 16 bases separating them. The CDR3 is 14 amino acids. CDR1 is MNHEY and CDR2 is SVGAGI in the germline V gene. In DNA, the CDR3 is TGTGCCAGCAGCAACACGGCAGGGGTAAATGAGCAGTTCTTC. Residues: CASSNTAGVNEQFF.

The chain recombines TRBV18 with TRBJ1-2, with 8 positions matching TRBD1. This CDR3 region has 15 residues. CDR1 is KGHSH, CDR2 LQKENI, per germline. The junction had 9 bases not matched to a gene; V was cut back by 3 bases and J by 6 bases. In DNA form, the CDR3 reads TGTGCCAGCTCACCTGATATTGGACAGGGCCATGGCTACACCTTC. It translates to CASSPDIGQGHGYTF.

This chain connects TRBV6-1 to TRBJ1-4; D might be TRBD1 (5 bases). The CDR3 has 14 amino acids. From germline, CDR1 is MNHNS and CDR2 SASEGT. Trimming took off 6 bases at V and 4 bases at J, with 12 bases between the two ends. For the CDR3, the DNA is TGTGCCAGCAGCGGCAGGGCGGATAATGAAAAACTGTTTTTT. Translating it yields CASSGRADNEKLFF.

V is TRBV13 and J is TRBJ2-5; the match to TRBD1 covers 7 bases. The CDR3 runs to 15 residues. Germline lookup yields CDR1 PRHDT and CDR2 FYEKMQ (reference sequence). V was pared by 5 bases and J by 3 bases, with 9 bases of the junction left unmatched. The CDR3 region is CASSRRWQGEETQYF. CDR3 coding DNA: TGTGCCAGCAGCAGGAGGTGGCAGGGGGAAGAGACCCAGTACTTC.

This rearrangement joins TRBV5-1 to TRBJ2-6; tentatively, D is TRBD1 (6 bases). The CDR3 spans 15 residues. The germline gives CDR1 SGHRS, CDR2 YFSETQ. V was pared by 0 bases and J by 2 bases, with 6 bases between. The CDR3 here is CASSLDRAGANVLTF. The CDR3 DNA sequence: TGCGCCAGCAGCTTGGACAGGGCTGGGGCCAACGTCCTGACTTTC.

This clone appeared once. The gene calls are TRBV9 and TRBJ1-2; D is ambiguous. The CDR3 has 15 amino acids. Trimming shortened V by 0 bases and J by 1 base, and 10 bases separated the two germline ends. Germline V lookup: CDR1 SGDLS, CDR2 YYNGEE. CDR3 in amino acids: CASSVEVGSNYGYTF. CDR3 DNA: TGTGCCAGCAGCGTAGAGGTAGGGAGTAACTATGGCTACACCTTC. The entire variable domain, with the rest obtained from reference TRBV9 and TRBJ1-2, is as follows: DSGVTQTPKHLITATGQRVTLRCSPRSGDLSVYWYQQSLDQGLQFLIQYYNGEERAKGNILERFSAQQFPDLHSELNLSSLELGDSALYFCASSVEVGSNYGYTFGSGTRLTVV.